The rows below give T cell receptor beta chains drawn from one sample of a study of T cells in localized non-small cell lung cancer. Libraries were prepared by immunoSEQ multiplex PCR; TCRdb keeps only in-frame clonotypes and omits some of them. The sample gives approximately 2,300 clones, just over 25% of which show up once; 7.8% is in the top ten. Sample: lung tumor tissue, taken before any cancer treatment. Receptor source: a woman aged 35-70 years with stage III squamous cell lung carcinoma. The CDR3 runs from the conserved cysteine through the conserved F or W. A D gene is named only where the DNA matches it firmly. Clone size is given for some rows only: seen once, a few or many times, or a class if the clone is expanded.

TRBD1 TRBJ1-5 TRBV18 14 - CASSRTGGNQPQHF TGTGCCAGCTCGCGGACAGGGGGCAATCAGCCCCAGCATTTT
- TRBJ2-5 TRBV19 13 - CASSSGPQETQYF TGTGCCAGTAGTAGTGGGCCGCAAGAGACCCAGTACTTC
TRBD2 TRBJ2-7 TRBV6-8 15 - CASSYWTSGVYEQYF TGTGCCAGCAGTTACTGGACTAGCGGGGTCTACGAGCAGTACTTC
- TRBJ1-6 TRBV1 14 - CASSQEDTGSPLHF TGCGCCAGCAGCCAAGAAGACACAGGCTCACCCCTCCACTTT
- TRBJ1-3 TRBV6-8 14 - CASSYYPVGNTIYF TGTGCCAGCAGTTACTACCCAGTGGGAAACACCATATATTTT
- TRBJ2-5 TRBV2 12 - CASGGSQETQYF TGTGCCAGCGGGGGGTCTCAAGAGACCCAGTACTTC
- TRBJ2-2 TRBV6-8 16 few CASSYSRGMNTGELFF TGTGCCAGCAGTTATTCCCGGGGGATGAACACCGGGGAGCTGTTTTTT
- TRBJ1-1 TRBV11-3 14 - CASSPYTMNTEAFF TGTGCCAGCAGCCCCTACACAATGAACACTGAAGCTTTCTTT
- TRBJ1-2 TRBV11-3 14 - CASSLSQANYGYTF TGTGCCAGCAGCTTAAGCCAAGCTAACTATGGCTACACCTTC
TRBD2 TRBJ2-7 TRBV19 13 - CASSFLAGTEQYF TGTGCCAGTAGTTTCCTAGCGGGGACCGAGCAGTACTTC
- TRBJ1-2 TRBV6-8 14 few CASSPRLQVHGYTF TGTGCCAGCAGTCCCCGGCTGCAGGTACATGGCTACACCTTC
- TRBJ2-4 TRBV11-3 16 medium-sized CASRPGTGSAKNIQYF TGTGCCAGCAGACCGGGAACAGGGTCGGCCAAAAACATTCAGTACTTC
- TRBJ2-2 TRBV25-1 15 - CASSEVQGGDGELFF TGTGCCAGCAGTGAGGTTCAGGGTGGGGACGGGGAGCTGTTTTTT
- TRBJ2-2 TRBV11-3 14 few CASSPGQATGELFF TGTGCCAGCAGCCCGGGACAAGCCACCGGGGAGCTGTTTTTT
- TRBJ1-1 TRBV18 12 - CASSPGGNEAFF TGTGCCAGCTCACCCGGGGGGAATGAAGCTTTCTTT
TRBD1 TRBJ2-1 TRBV30 14 - CAWSVLGTGNEQFF TGTGCCTGGAGTGTACTAGGGACAGGGAATGAGCAGTTCTTC
TRBD1 TRBJ1-1 TRBV19 14 large CASNHRGPNTEAFF TGTGCCAGTAATCACAGGGGCCCGAACACTGAAGCTTTCTTT
- TRBJ2-3 TRBV19 14 - CASSPRPTTDTQYF TGTGCCAGTAGTCCCCGACCAACCACAGATACGCAGTATTTT
- TRBJ2-3 TRBV29-1 12 - CSVGSGTDTQYF TGCAGCGTTGGGTCAGGGACAGATACGCAGTATTTT
- TRBJ1-1 TRBV6-8 16 - CASSYSRGLRDTEAFF TGTGCCAGCAGTTACTCGAGAGGGCTTAGGGACACTGAAGCTTTCTTT
- TRBJ2-7 TRBV19 14 - CASRLRVGPYEQYF TGTGCCAGTAGACTCAGGGTGGGCCCCTACGAGCAGTACTTC
TRBD2 TRBJ2-3 TRBV15 18 few CATSSFPPSGGGTDTQYF TGTGCCACCAGCAGTTTCCCGCCGAGCGGGGGGGGCACAGATACGCAGTATTTT
- TRBJ1-6 TRBV10-3 13 medium-sized CASSEGYNSPLHF TGTGCCAGCAGTGAGGGGTATAATTCACCCCTCCACTTT
- TRBJ1-5 TRBV19 13 - CASRGEGYQPQHF TGTGCCTCTAGAGGGGAGGGTTATCAGCCCCAGCATTTT
- TRBJ1-3 TRBV30 13 - CAWSVGTGNTIYF TGTGCCTGGAGTGTAGGTACAGGAAACACCATATATTTT
TRBD1 TRBJ2-7 TRBV23-1 13 medium-sized CASSQGQASEQYF TGCGCCAGCAGCCAAGGACAGGCTTCCGAGCAGTACTTC
- TRBJ1-1 TRBV10-3 12 few CAGQRENTEAFF TGTGCCGGTCAGAGAGAGAACACTGAAGCTTTCTTT
TRBD1 TRBJ1-1 TRBV18 15 - CASSPRQGPNTEAFF TGTGCCAGCTCACCGAGACAGGGACCGAACACTGAAGCTTTCTTT
- TRBJ2-3 TRBV18 13 - CASSPSKGDTQYF TGTGCCAGCTCACCATCGAAGGGAGATACGCAGTATTTT
- TRBJ1-1 TRBV28 15 few CASSKGGLGGTEAFF TGTGCCAGCAGTAAAGGGGGATTGGGAGGGACTGAAGCTTTCTTT
- TRBJ2-6 TRBV6-8 15 - CASTYSGSGANVLTF TGTGCCAGCACCTACTCGGGGTCTGGGGCCAACGTCCTGACTTTC
TRBD1 TRBJ1-5 TRBV18 15 - CASSPDRGGNQPQHF TGTGCCAGCTCACCAGACAGGGGGGGCAATCAGCCCCAGCATTTT
- TRBJ1-1 TRBV6-8 13 few CASTDSWNTEAFF TGTGCCAGCACGGACAGTTGGAACACTGAAGCTTTCTTT
- TRBJ2-2 TRBV23-1 13 few CASSLIPVGELFF TGCGCCAGCAGCTTAATTCCGGTCGGGGAGCTGTTTTTT
TRBD2 TRBJ2-1 TRBV11-3 15 - CASSLYGGVNNEQFF TGTGCCAGCAGCTTATACGGGGGGGTCAACAATGAGCAGTTCTTC
TRBD1 TRBJ1-5 TRBV19 16 - CASNTGTGSSYQPQHF TGTGCCAGTAATACCGGGACAGGGTCGTCGTATCAGCCCCAGCATTTT
- TRBJ1-5 TRBV10-2 16 few CASSEMYGHSNQPQHF TGCGCCAGCAGTGAGATGTACGGACATAGCAATCAGCCCCAGCATTTT
- TRBJ1-4 TRBV19 13 - CASNERLNEKLFF TGTGCCAGTAACGAGCGCCTTAATGAAAAACTGTTTTTT
TRBD2 TRBJ2-3 TRBV6-8 15 - CAIRGAGEGTDTQYF TGTGCCATCAGAGGCGCGGGGGAGGGCACAGATACGCAGTATTTT
- TRBJ1-4 TRBV30 11 few CAWSRQVELFF TGTGCCTGGAGTAGGCAGGTTGAACTGTTTTTT
- TRBJ1-2 TRBV19 15 - CASSIGRTAIWGYTF TGTGCCAGTAGTATCGGTCGGACAGCCATTTGGGGCTACACCTTC
TRBD2 TRBJ2-2 TRBV6-8 14 - CASSPLGGTGELFF TGTGCCAGCAGCCCATTGGGGGGGACCGGGGAGCTGTTTTTT
- TRBJ1-1 TRBV6-8 15 - CASTTLLGANPEAFF TGTGCCAGCACCACCCTTTTGGGGGCGAACCCTGAAGCTTTCTTT
- TRBJ2-7 TRBV6-8 14 - CASSLQTGYYEQYF TGTGCCAGCAGCCTACAGACAGGATACTACGAGCAGTACTTC
- TRBJ2-7 TRBV6-8 13 few CASKRPGTDEQYF TGTGCCAGCAAGCGGCCAGGGACGGACGAGCAGTACTTC
- TRBJ2-3 TRBV1 13 few CASRGDNTDTQYF TGCGCCAGCAGGGGGGACAACACAGATACGCAGTATTTT
TRBD2 TRBJ2-7 TRBV9 19 large CASSPQGTSGGPRSYEQYF TGTGCCAGCAGCCCACAGGGGACTAGCGGGGGACCTCGCTCCTACGAGCAGTACTTC
- TRBJ1-3 TRBV30 13 - CASAPVSGNTIYF TGTGCCTCGGCTCCCGTATCTGGAAACACCATATATTTT
- TRBJ2-7 TRBV28 13 - CASSLQGTYEQYF TGTGCCAGCAGTTTACAAGGGACCTACGAGCAGTACTTC
- TRBJ1-1 TRBV6-8 14 - CASRLLGEFTEAFF TGTGCCAGCAGACTCTTAGGGGAGTTCACTGAAGCTTTCTTT
TRBD1 TRBJ2-7 TRBV9 14 few CASSESRDRDEQYF TGTGCCAGCAGCGAGTCCCGGGACAGGGACGAGCAGTACTTC
- TRBJ1-1 TRBV18 14 - CASSPGPMNTEAFF TGTGCCAGCTCACCAGGACCCATGAACACTGAAGCTTTCTTT
- TRBJ2-3 TRBV11-3 14 few CASSRRGSTDTQYF TGTGCCAGCAGCCGCAGAGGGAGCACAGATACGCAGTATTTT
- TRBJ2-2 TRBV19 15 - CASSKGPPYTGELFF TGTGCCAGTAGTAAGGGTCCGCCCTACACCGGGGAGCTGTTTTTT
- TRBJ1-2 TRBV6-8 15 medium-sized CASSTRVRGSYGYTF TGTGCCAGCAGTACCAGGGTCCGGGGAAGTTATGGCTACACCTTC
TRBD1 TRBJ1-1 TRBV7-2 13 few CASSRGQVTEAFF TGTGCCAGCAGCAGAGGACAGGTCACTGAAGCTTTCTTT